Shown below are 27 T cell receptor beta chains from a single sample sequenced in a study of blood T cell repertoires in COVID-19. Method: immunoSEQ multiplex PCR; TCRdb's copy keeps in-frame clones and lacks some. The data contain 45,000 to 65,000 clones, 85% to 95% of them singletons. The sample taken for sequencing was peripheral blood. The receptor set was obtained from a human donor in a cohort sampled during active COVID-19.

The rearrangement joins TRBV30 to TRBJ1-1, with TRBD1 matching 8 bases. The CDR3 runs to 14 residues. From germline, CDR1 is GTSNPN and CDR2 SVGIG (reference sequence). V shed 2 bases, J shed 4 bases, and the junction held 6 bases outside the gene matches. The CDR3 coding sequence is TGTGCCTGGAGTCGGACAGGGAGGTCCACTGAAGCTTTCTTT. Translation gives CAWSRTGRSTEAFF.

V gene TRBV6-5 combines with J gene TRBJ1-6, with 7 nucleotides matching TRBD1. The CDR3 extends over 15 amino acids. With 10 bases clipped from V and 4 bases from J, the junction kept 10 bases outside the gene matches. Germline CDR1 is MNHEY and CDR2 is SVGAGI. CDR3 in amino acids: CATVSLTGYNSPLHF. In DNA form, the CDR3 reads TGTGCCACAGTGTCCTTGACAGGGTATAATTCACCCCTCCACTTT.

This sequence joins TRBV29-1 and TRBJ2-5; unclear D gene. V lost 3 bases and J lost 5, with 10 bases in between. CDR1 is SQVTM and CDR2 is ANQGSEA in the germline V gene. The CDR3 has 12 amino acids. The CDR3 here is CSVEPSGETQYF. CDR3 bases: TGCAGCGTTGAGCCTAGTGGGGAGACCCAGTACTTC.

The chain links TRBV6-6 to TRBJ2-1; D may be TRBD1 (5 bases). Trimming pared 11 bases from V and 3 bases from J, leaving 8 bases between. The CDR3 contains 11 residues. Germline V gene lookup returns CDR1 MNHNY and CDR2 SVGAGI (reference sequence). The chain's CDR3 is CASGYYNEQFF. CDR3 DNA: TGTGCCTCAGGGTACTACAATGAGCAGTTCTTC.

The J gene is TRBJ2-1, the V gene TRBV6-2 or TRBV6-3; no clear D gene. V was trimmed by 0 bases and J by 4 bases, leaving 22 bases between them. The CDR3 consists of 19 residues. Germline lookup yields CDR1 MNHEY and CDR2 SVGEGT. The CDR3 DNA follows: TGTGCCAGCAGTTACTCGATTATTTCGCCGGTGCGAGATTACAATGAGCAGTTCTTC. Translating it yields CASSYSIISPVRDYNEQFF.

CDR3 nucleotide sequence: TGTGCCAGCTGTGGACTAGAAAACCGAGAGACCCAGTACTTC. This codes for CASCGLENRETQYF. This sequence joins TRBV2 and TRBJ2-5; 7 bases are shared with TRBD2. J gave up 4 bases and V 8 bases, and 10 bases lay outside the gene matches. This CDR3 has 14 residues. The V gene's germline CDR1 is SNHLY and CDR2 FYNNEI.

The CDR3 region is CSVAPGLATDTQYF. In nucleotides, the CDR3 is TGCAGCGTTGCCCCGGGACTAGCGACAGATACGCAGTATTTT. The J gene is TRBJ2-3, the V gene TRBV29-1, with 10 positions matching TRBD2. The CDR3 has 14 residues. V shed 4 bases and J 3 bases; nucleotides not matched to a gene: 4. CDR1 and CDR2 from the germline V gene are SQVTM and ANQGSEA.

The chain carries TRBV19 and TRBJ1-2, with 9 nucleotides matching TRBD1. This CDR3 is 12 amino acids long. Germline assignment: CDR1 LNHDA and CDR2 SQIVND (reference sequence). V shed 7 bases, J shed 7 bases, and the junction held 4 bases outside the gene matches. The CDR3 DNA reads as TGTGCCAGTACAGGGACAGGGTCTGGCTACACCTTC. It specifies CASTGTGSGYTF.

The V call is TRBV7-3, the J call TRBJ1-3; D is ambiguous. This CDR3 spans 18 amino acids. V lost 2 bases, J lost 5 bases, and 22 bases lay in between. The germline V gene has CDR1 SGHTA and CDR2 FQGTGA. The CDR3 protein is CASSLRVWSIPVRNTIYF. DNA of the CDR3: TGTGCCAGCAGCTTACGGGTTTGGTCGATCCCGGTGAGAAACACCATATATTTT.

This chain joins TRBV2 and TRBJ1-1; D might be TRBD1 (5 bases). This CDR3 spans 15 amino acids. The germline CDR1 and CDR2 sequences are SNHLY and FYNNEI. Trimming removed 6 bases at V and 1 base at J, with 15 bases between. CDR3 in DNA: TGTGCCAGCAGGGAGGGGAGGGGATGGAACACTGAAGCTTTCTTT. This encodes CASREGRGWNTEAFF. Using reference TRBV2 and TRBJ1-1 for the parts outside the CDR3, the full variable domain is EPEVTQTPSHQVTQMGQEVILRCVPISNHLYFYWYRQILGQKVEFLVSFYNNEISEKSEIFDDQFSVERPDGSNFTLKIRSTKLEDSAMYFCASREGRGWNTEAFFGQGTRLTVV.

The chain recombines TRBV28 with TRBJ1-2; possibly TRBD1 for D (6 bases). V shed 10 bases and J shed 4 bases, with 13 bases lying between them. The CDR3 has 12 amino acids. The germline CDR1 and CDR2 sequences are MDHEN and SYDVKM. The CDR3 here is CAITDRLYGYTF. DNA for the CDR3: TGTGCCATTACCGACAGGCTCTATGGCTACACCTTC.

The chain couples TRBV13 to TRBJ2-3, with 7 bases lining up with TRBD1. The CDR3 consists of 17 residues. With V trimmed by 6 bases and J by 5 bases, 17 bases remained unmatched. CDR1 is PRHDT and CDR2 is FYEKMQ in the germline V gene (reference sequence). The CDR3 coding sequence is TGTGCCAGCAGTCCGAAATTGGGGACAGCAGGGGAAGATACGCAGTATTTT. Translation: CASSPKLGTAGEDTQYF.

J is TRBJ2-1 and V is TRBV15, with D possibly being TRBD1 (5 bases). CDR3 length equals 18 residues. Germline CDR1 is LNHNV and CDR2 is YYDKDF (reference sequence). The ends were cut back, 4 bases at V and 4 bases at J, with 23 bases in the middle. In nucleotides, the CDR3 is TGTGCCACCAGCACCCGCCCCAGGGCGTCGGACATTTACAATGAGCAGTTCTTC. Its translation is CATSTRPRASDIYNEQFF.

The CDR3: CASSPTGDFYEQYF. For the CDR3, the DNA is TGTGCCAGCAGCCCTACAGGGGACTTCTACGAGCAGTACTTC. This chain joins TRBV7-9 and TRBJ2-7; D is possibly TRBD1 (7 bases). V was clipped by 5 bases and J by 3 bases, with 14 bases between them. This CDR3 comprises 14 residues. The germline V gene has CDR1 SEHNR and CDR2 FQNEAQ (reference sequence). Full variable domain (rest looked up from reference TRBV7-9 and TRBJ2-7): DTGVSQNPRHKITKRGQNVTFRCDPISEHNRLYWYRQTLGQGPEFLTYFQNEAQLEKSRLLSDRFSAERPKGSFSTLEIQRTEQGDSAMYLCASSPTGDFYEQYFGPGTRLTVT.

The table lists this clone with a few counts. The genes are TRBV10-1 and TRBJ1-5, with D unresolved. Trimming pared 6 bases from V and 2 bases from J, leaving 5 bases between. The CDR3 spans 12 residues. Germline V lookup: CDR1 WNHNN, CDR2 SYGVQD (reference sequence). The CDR3 here is CASSRGNQPQHF. In DNA, the CDR3 is TGCGCCAGCAGCCGCGGCAATCAGCCCCAGCATTTT.

The gene calls are TRBV6-1 and TRBJ2-7; tentatively, D is TRBD1 (5 bases). Germline V gene lookup returns CDR1 MNHNS and CDR2 SASEGT. The CDR3 length is 16 residues. V was pared by 0 bases and J by 1 base, with 13 bases between. The CDR3 region is CASSEAAGHGSYEQYV. The CDR3 DNA reads TGTGCCAGCAGTGAAGCGGCTGGACACGGTTCCTACGAGCAGTACGTC.

CDR3 amino acids: CASSQPGNQPQHF. CDR3 DNA: TGTGCCAGCAGCCAGCCAGGGAATCAGCCCCAGCATTTT. The chain joins TRBV4-2 to TRBJ1-5, with D possibly being TRBD1 (5 bases). Trimming took off 3 bases at V and 4 bases at J, with 7 bases between the two ends. The CDR3 length is 13 residues. From germline, CDR1 is LGHNA and CDR2 YNFKEQ.

The rearrangement links TRBV6-2 or TRBV6-3 to TRBJ2-2; 11 bases match TRBD1. The length of the CDR3 is 16 residues. Germline V gene data show CDR1 as MNHEY and CDR2 as SVGEGT. The J segment lost 3 bases and the V segment lost 5 bases, leaving 5 bases of the junction unmatched. The CDR3 coding sequence is TGTGCCAGCAGTGGGTGGACAGGGGGCTACACCGGGGAGCTGTTTTTT. Translating gives CASSGWTGGYTGELFF.

J is TRBJ2-5 and V is TRBV5-6, with D perhaps matching TRBD2 (5 bases). The germline gives CDR1 SGHDT, CDR2 YYEEEE. The V gene lost 4 bases and the J gene lost 3 bases, with 16 bases spanning the gap. The CDR3 sequence is 15 residues long. The CDR3 here is CASSLGERGEETQYF. DNA of the CDR3: TGTGCCAGCAGCCTGGGCGAACGGGGAGAAGAGACCCAGTACTTC.

The rearrangement joins TRBV2 to TRBJ2-2; D may be TRBD1 (6 bases). In germline, CDR1 is SNHLY, CDR2 FYNNEI. V lost 10 bases and J lost 5, with 17 bases in between. CDR3 size: 14 residues. CDR3 in DNA: TGTGCCACCAGGGGAATCAGGGCTACCGGGGAGCTGTTTTTT. It translates to CATRGIRATGELFF.

The genes are TRBV10-3 and TRBJ1-2; tentative D call: TRBD1 (6 bases). The CDR3 totals 13 residues. V was cut by 10 bases and J by 4 bases, with 16 bases left in between. Germline loops: CDR1 ENHRY, CDR2 SYGVKD. As DNA, the CDR3 is TGTGCCACTAGACAGGCCCTTGGCTATGGCTACACCTTC. This codes for CATRQALGYGYTF.

CDR3 in DNA: TGTGCCAGTAGTATCAATGGTTTGGCCCTCCCGAACACTGAAGCTTTCTTT. Translated: CASSINGLALPNTEAFF. The rearrangement links TRBV19 to TRBJ1-1; D is undetermined. V was pared by 3 bases and J by 1 base, with 18 bases between. Germline V gene data show CDR1 as LNHDA and CDR2 as SQIVND (reference sequence). The CDR3 is made up of 17 amino acids.

This chain links TRBV4-2 with TRBJ2-2; unclear D gene. With 4 bases removed from V and 0 bases from J, the gap between germline ends came to 15 bases. Germline CDR1 LGHNA, CDR2 YNFKEQ. The CDR3 has 17 amino acids. The CDR3 coding sequence is TGTGCCAGCAGCCCCGGGTTGGTTCGGACGAACACCGGGGAGCTGTTTTTT. Residues: CASSPGLVRTNTGELFF.

The genes are TRBV9 and TRBJ2-6, with D possibly matching TRBD2 (6 bases). The germline CDR1 and CDR2 sequences are SGDLS and YYNGEE. V was pared by 8 bases and J by 4 bases, with 16 bases between. The CDR3 runs 15 residues. The CDR3: CASGGRRDGANVLTF. For the CDR3, the DNA is TGTGCCAGTGGCGGTAGGCGGGACGGGGCCAACGTCCTGACTTTC. Supplemented by reference TRBV9 and TRBJ2-6, the full variable domain reads DSGVTQTPKHLITATGQRVTLRCSPRSGDLSVYWYQQSLDQGLQFLIQYYNGEERAKGNILERFSAQQFPDLHSELNLSSLELGDSALYFCASGGRRDGANVLTFGAGSRLTVL.

This chain connects TRBV5-8 to TRBJ1-5; D possibly corresponds to TRBD1 (5 bases). V lost 2 bases to trimming and J lost 4 bases, with 16 bases between them. Germline V lookup: CDR1 SGHTS, CDR2 YDEGEE. The CDR3 loop spans 16 amino acids. The CDR3 coding sequence is TGTGCCAGCAGCTTTTTGGGCAGGGCCCCAAATCAGCCCCAGCATTTT. This translates into CASSFLGRAPNQPQHF.

V usage is TRBV14 and J usage is TRBJ1-2; 11 bases align to TRBD1. CDR3 length equals 17 residues. The junction had 9 bases not matched to a gene; V was cut back by 1 base and J by 5 bases. Germline-derived CDR1 and CDR2 are SGHDN and FVKESK. CDR3 residues: CASSQGLSGQGAYGYTF. The CDR3 coding sequence is TGTGCCAGCAGCCAAGGACTGTCTGGACAGGGGGCGTATGGCTACACCTTC.

The chain is built from TRBV3-1 (or the pseudogene TRBV3-2) and TRBJ1-6; D might be TRBD1 (5 bases). Looked up from germline, CDR1 is LGHDT and CDR2 is YNNKEL (reference sequence). V was cut by 1 base and J by 8 bases, with 9 bases left in between. This CDR3 region has 14 residues. The CDR3 DNA sequence: TGTGCCAGCAGCCAAGCGCGGGGACATTCACCCCTCCACTTT. Protein sequence: CASSQARGHSPLHF.